This entry describes one TCR beta chain. The target antigen is unknown. This sample was taken from a study of cytotoxic CD8 clonotypes in ibrutinib-treated CLL. Study observations and caveats: Among the clonotypes, public ones were uncommon and contracted or held stable on treatment. Sampling times, which were not matched between the groups, differed between sustained-remission patients and progressing patients.

Trimming shortened V by 0 bases and J by 4 bases, and 19 bases separated the two germline ends. The CDR3 runs to 17 residues. Germline CDR1 reads LNHDA; CDR2 reads SQIVND (reference sequence). Here immunoSEQ multiplex PCR was the method, and the copy in TCRdb shows in-frame clones only, minus some. This repertoire shows 150,000 to 200,000 clones, more than 70% found once; its top ten account for about 2.9%. The sequencing here drew on PBMCs, taken at disease progression, from a patient treated with ibrutinib. The rearrangement uses TRBV19 and TRBJ2-7; D uncertain. The sequence came from a human donor with chronic lymphocytic leukemia. The CDR3 region is CASSIDRVTWNYYEQYF. The CDR3 DNA is TGTGCCAGTAGTATAGATCGTGTGACTTGGAATTATTACGAGCAGTACTTC.